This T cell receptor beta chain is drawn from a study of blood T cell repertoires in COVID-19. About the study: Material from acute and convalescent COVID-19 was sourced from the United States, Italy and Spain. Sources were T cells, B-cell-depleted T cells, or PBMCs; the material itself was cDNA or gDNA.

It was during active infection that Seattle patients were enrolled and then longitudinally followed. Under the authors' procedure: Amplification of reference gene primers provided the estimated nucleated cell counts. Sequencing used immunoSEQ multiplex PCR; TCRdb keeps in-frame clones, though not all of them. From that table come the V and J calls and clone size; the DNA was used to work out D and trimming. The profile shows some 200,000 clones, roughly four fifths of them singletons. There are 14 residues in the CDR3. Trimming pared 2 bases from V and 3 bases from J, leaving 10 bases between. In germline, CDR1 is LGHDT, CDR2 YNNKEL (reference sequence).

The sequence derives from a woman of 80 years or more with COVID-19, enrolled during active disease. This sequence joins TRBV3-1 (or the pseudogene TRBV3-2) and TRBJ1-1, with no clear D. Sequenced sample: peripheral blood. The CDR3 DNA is TGTGCCAGCAGCCAATCTATTCCGTACACTGAAGCTTTCTTT. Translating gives CASSQSIPYTEAFF.